This record looks at one T cell receptor beta chain sequence and its context. Its target is unknown. The data belong to a study of cytomegalovirus exposure and HLA in healthy donors. Germline V gene sequence: CDR1 SGHDN, CDR2 FVKESK. Losses at the gene ends were 5 bases for V and 4 bases for J; bases not matched to a gene: 9. The CDR3 consists of 16 residues. Overall study findings and caveats: Segments of the TCR beta V type were, in most cases, productive about 90% or about 30% of the time in an earlier analysis. Researchers reported in a later analysis that a missense DCLRE1C variant was tied to TCR beta V- and J-gene trimming. One cluster of highly shared sequence variants probably arose as a sequencing artifact.

The PCR was carried out with 60 Vbeta primers and 13 Jbeta primers. In the source study's methods: Later, 65 million to 90 million unique TCR beta chains were counted in an analysis, and approximately 9.9 million of them were shared. Some clones are missing from TCRdb's copy, which holds only in-frame ones; the method was immunoSEQ multiplex PCR. V, J and clone size reflect that table, while D and trimming were determined from the DNA. The table lists around 62,000 clones, roughly 80% of them singletons. The receptor was derived from a man in his sixties in good health and CMV-seropositive. The source material was PBMCs. This chain connects TRBV14 to TRBJ2-5, with 11 bases fitting TRBD2. CDR3 coding DNA: TGTGCCAGCAGCAAAGGGAACCTAGCGGGGGGAGAGACCCAGTACTTC. Protein sequence: CASSKGNLAGGETQYF.